Listed below are T cell receptor beta chains from one sample, sequenced in a study of human T cells and chemical hapten exposure. TCRdb called the RACE reads again in MiXCR, with one record for every CDR3 protein. This table has about 380,000 distinct CDR3 sequences, 4% to 5.5% appearing once. The starting material was whole blood, obtained in connection with sensitization to the hapten diphenylcyclopropenone (DPC). The receptors shown here come from a woman aged 50 to 60 with alopecia areata. Some clones in this sample may be carry-over from other donors' samples. Each CDR3 is given with its conserved first and last residue. Each record gives: J gene, D gene, clone size, V gene, CDR3 DNA, CDR3 protein. A D gene is named only where the DNA matches it firmly. Clone size is stated in some rows and not others, as once, few, many or a class when expanded.

J: TRBJ2-7
D: .
size: many
V: TRBV5-6
DNA: TGTGCCAGCAGCTTAGTCGCGGGCGAGCAGTACTTC
CDR3: CASSLVAGEQYF

J: TRBJ1-1
D: TRBD1
size: .
V: TRBV2
DNA: TGTGCCACGGGACAGCAAGCTTTCTTT
CDR3: CATGQQAFF

J: TRBJ1-1
D: .
size: many
V: TRBV5-1
DNA: TGCGCCAGCAGTTCCCCGGCAGGGACTGAAGCTTTCTTT
CDR3: CASSSPAGTEAFF

J: TRBJ1-3
D: .
size: many
V: TRBV6-2/TRBV6-3
DNA: TGTGCCAGCACCTCGTTAGCCCAAGTTTGGAACACCATATATTTT
CDR3: CASTSLAQVWNTIYF

J: TRBJ1-1
D: .
size: .
V: TRBV5-4
DNA: TGTGCCAGCAGCGTGGACAGCTTAAACACTGAAGCTTTCTTT
CDR3: CASSVDSLNTEAFF

J: TRBJ1-4
D: .
size: many
V: TRBV6-5
DNA: TGTGCCAGCCAGACCCACGGACGGAATGAAAAACTGTTTTTT
CDR3: CASQTHGRNEKLFF

J: TRBJ1-3
D: .
size: .
V: TRBV11-2
DNA: TGTGCCAGCAGCAGGGCGGGCTCTGGAAACACCATATATTTT
CDR3: CASSRAGSGNTIYF

J: TRBJ1-5
D: .
size: few
V: TRBV12-3/TRBV12-4
DNA: TGTGCCAGCAGTTTTGGGGGTAGTAGCAATCAGCCCCAGCATTTT
CDR3: CASSFGGSSNQPQHF

J: TRBJ1-1
D: .
size: .
V: TRBV29-1
DNA: TGCAGCGGTGGGCAACAAGGCACTGAAGCTTTCTTT
CDR3: CSGGQQGTEAFF

J: TRBJ1-5
D: TRBD1
size: many
V: TRBV6-1
DNA: TGTGCCAGCAGTCCGGACAGGGTCGAGCAGCCCCAGCATTTT
CDR3: CASSPDRVEQPQHF

J: TRBJ2-1
D: TRBD2
size: few
V: TRBV4-3
DNA: TGCGCCAGCAGCCAAGTATCAGGACTAGCGGACTACAATGAGCAGTTCTTC
CDR3: CASSQVSGLADYNEQFF

J: TRBJ2-7
D: TRBD2
size: few
V: TRBV5-1
DNA: TGCGCCAGCAGCTCGGGAGGCACCCGCTCCTACGAGCAGTACTTC
CDR3: CASSSGGTRSYEQYF

J: TRBJ2-5
D: .
size: many
V: TRBV14
DNA: TGTGCCAGCAGCCAAGATTCAGGATCCGGCGAGACCCAGTACTTC
CDR3: CASSQDSGSGETQYF

J: TRBJ2-7
D: TRBD1
size: many
V: TRBV29-1
DNA: TGCAGCGTTGTAGGGGGACAGATCTACGAGCAGTACTTC
CDR3: CSVVGGQIYEQYF

J: TRBJ2-7
D: .
size: many
V: TRBV27
DNA: TGTGCCAGCAGTTTCCAGGCAGGGGCCCACGAGCAGTACTTC
CDR3: CASSFQAGAHEQYF

J: TRBJ1-1
D: .
size: .
V: TRBV5-1
DNA: TGCGCCAGCAGCCTGAGGGGACAAGCAGGTTTAAGGACTGAAGCTTTCTTT
CDR3: CASSLRGQAGLRTEAFF

J: TRBJ2-7
D: TRBD2
size: .
V: TRBV28
DNA: TGTGCCAGCAGCCAGCCGGGGACTAGCGGATACGAGCAGTACTTC
CDR3: CASSQPGTSGYEQYF

J: TRBJ1-6
D: TRBD1
size: many
V: TRBV12-3/TRBV12-4
DNA: TGTGCCAGCAGTTCCACAGGGGTAGGTTATAATTCACCCCTCCACTTT
CDR3: CASSSTGVGYNSPLHF

J: TRBJ2-7
D: TRBD2
size: few
V: TRBV9
DNA: TGTGCCAGCAGCGTAGGAATAGCGGGAATGATCTCCTACGAGCAGTACTTC
CDR3: CASSVGIAGMISYEQYF

J: TRBJ1-5
D: .
size: .
V: TRBV19
DNA: TGTGCCAGTAGTTACAGAAGGGCCTCAGGTCAGCCCCAGCATTTT
CDR3: CASSYRRASGQPQHF

J: TRBJ2-3
D: .
size: many
V: TRBV4-3
DNA: TGCGCCAGCAGCCAACTAGCGATCACTAGCACAGATACGCAGTATTTT
CDR3: CASSQLAITSTDTQYF

J: TRBJ2-3
D: .
size: few
V: TRBV14
DNA: TGTGCCAGCAGCCAAGATTTTGCGGGTGGCACAGATACGCAGTATTTT
CDR3: CASSQDFAGGTDTQYF

J: TRBJ2-1
D: .
size: .
V: TRBV29-1
DNA: TGCAGCGTTGAAGACAACAGGTCCTCCTACAATGAGCAGTTCTTC
CDR3: CSVEDNRSSYNEQFF

J: TRBJ1-6
D: TRBD1
size: few
V: TRBV12-3/TRBV12-4
DNA: TGTGCCAGCGCCTTTACAGGGGAATCACCCCTCCACTTT
CDR3: CASAFTGESPLHF

J: TRBJ2-7
D: TRBD2
size: many
V: TRBV5-1
DNA: TGCGCCAGCAGCTTCTCGACTAGCGGGGGTCCCTACGAGCAGTACTTC
CDR3: CASSFSTSGGPYEQYF

J: TRBJ1-5
D: .
size: many
V: TRBV6-2/TRBV6-3
DNA: TGTGCCAGCAGTTACCCGGGAGGTAGCAATCAGCCCCAGCATTTT
CDR3: CASSYPGGSNQPQHF